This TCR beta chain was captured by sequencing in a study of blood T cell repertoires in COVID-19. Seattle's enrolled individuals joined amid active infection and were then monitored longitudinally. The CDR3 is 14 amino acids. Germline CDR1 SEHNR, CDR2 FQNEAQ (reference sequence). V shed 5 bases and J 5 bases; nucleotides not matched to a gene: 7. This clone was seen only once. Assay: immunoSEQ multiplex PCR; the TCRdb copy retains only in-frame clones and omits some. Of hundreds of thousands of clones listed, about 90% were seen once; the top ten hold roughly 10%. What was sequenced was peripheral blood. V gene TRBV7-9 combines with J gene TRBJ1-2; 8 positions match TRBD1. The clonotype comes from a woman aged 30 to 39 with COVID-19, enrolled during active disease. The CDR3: CASSPGQGPYGYTF. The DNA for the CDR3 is TGTGCCAGCAGCCCAGGACAGGGTCCTTATGGCTACACCTTC.